This is a list of T cell receptor beta chains from one sample in a study of T cell changes during pregnancy in multiple sclerosis. The method was immunoSEQ multiplex PCR; TCRdb's version includes in-frame clones alone and lacks a portion of them. The data show approximately 45,000 clones, 85% to 95% seen once. Sample: CD8+ T cells from peripheral blood mononuclear cells, taken in the second trimester of pregnancy. These receptors originate from a female donor with multiple sclerosis, enrolled in a pregnancy study. Both conserved end residues are part of each CDR3. Fields, in order: J gene, V gene, D gene, clone size, CDR3 DNA, CDR3 protein. A D gene is named only where the DNA matches it firmly. Part of the rows lack a size; the others show once, few, many or a class for expanded clones.

TRBJ2-7,TRBV27,TRBD1,NA,TGTGCCAGCAGCTTCACAGGGGGCTTCGACGAGCAGTACTTC,CASSFTGGFDEQYF
TRBJ1-1,TRBV14,TRBD1,few,TGTGCCAGCAGCCATACGACAGGGACTGAAGCTTTCTTT,CASSHTTGTEAFF
TRBJ1-1,TRBV29-1,NA,NA,TGCAGCGTTTGGGGTGTGACAGGAAACCGTGAAGCTTTCTTT,CSVWGVTGNREAFF
TRBJ1-2,TRBV16,NA,NA,TGTGCCAGCAGCCTCCTCGGAACAGCCGATTCTCACTATGGCTACACCTTC,CASSLLGTADSHYGYTF
TRBJ1-2,TRBV19,TRBD1,NA,TGTGCCAGTAGTTCAGGGACAGCTAGCGGCTACACCTTC,CASSSGTASGYTF
TRBJ1-5,TRBV9,TRBD1,NA,TGTGCCAGCAGCGTTACAGGGGATCCCAATCAGCCCCAGCATTTT,CASSVTGDPNQPQHF
TRBJ1-2,TRBV29-1,TRBD1,NA,TGCAGCGTTATAGGGGACAGGGGGTCAGGCTACACCTTC,CSVIGDRGSGYTF
TRBJ1-1,TRBV30,NA,NA,TGTGCCTGGAGTGTAGACTTAGACACTGAAGCTTTCTTT,CAWSVDLDTEAFF
TRBJ1-1,TRBV30,TRBD1,NA,TGTGCCTGGGCTGACAGGGGGAACACTGAAGCTTTCTTT,CAWADRGNTEAFF
TRBJ2-5,TRBV7-9,TRBD2,NA,TGTGCCAGCAGCCAAAACCCCCTAGCGGGGACTCAAGAGACCCAGTACTTC,CASSQNPLAGTQETQYF
TRBJ1-5,TRBV7-9,TRBD1,once,TGTGCCAGCAGCTCTGGGACAGCCTACAATCAGCCCCAGCATTTT,CASSSGTAYNQPQHF
TRBJ1-1,TRBV15,NA,NA,TGTGCCACCAGCAGGGTCGGGCGGGACACTGAAGCTTTCTTT,CATSRVGRDTEAFF
TRBJ2-1,TRBV6-6,NA,NA,TGTGCCAGCAGTTACGGAGCGGGTGATGAGCAGTTCTTC,CASSYGAGDEQFF
TRBJ2-7,TRBV21-1,NA,NA,TGTGCCAGCAGCCCCCGCCAGTCCCGACGGAGCTCCTACGAGCAGTACTTC,CASSPRQSRRSSYEQYF
TRBJ2-7,TRBV7-9,TRBD2,NA,TGTGCCAGCAGCTCGAGCGGGGGGGCAGCCTACGAGCAGTACTTC,CASSSSGGAAYEQYF
TRBJ2-1,TRBV7-9,TRBD2,NA,TGTGCCAGCAGCGCCCTAGCGGGGGGCCACAATGAGCAGTTCTTC,CASSALAGGHNEQFF
TRBJ2-7,TRBV4-1,TRBD1,once,TGCGCCAGCAGCCGCGGACAGGGTCAGAGCTACGAGCAGTACTTC,CASSRGQGQSYEQYF
TRBJ2-5,TRBV21-1,NA,NA,TGTGCCAGCAGCAAGGGACAGCGTCGTCAAGAGACCCAGTACTTC,CASSKGQRRQETQYF
TRBJ1-2,TRBV19,TRBD1,NA,TGTGCCAGTATAGGGGGCAGGGAAAATCATTCTAACTATGGCTACACCTTC,CASIGGRENHSNYGYTF
TRBJ1-3,TRBV5-6,TRBD1,NA,TGTGCCAGCAGCTTTCGGGACAGGGTTAGTCCCTCTGGAAACACCATATATTTT,CASSFRDRVSPSGNTIYF
TRBJ2-5,TRBV10-3,TRBD1,NA,TGTGCCATCAGTACAGGGGACCAAGAGACCCAGTACTTC,CAISTGDQETQYF
TRBJ2-7,TRBV9,TRBD2,NA,TGTGCCAGCAGCACAAGCGGGGGGGCCGGAAACGAGCAGTACTTC,CASSTSGGAGNEQYF
TRBJ2-7,TRBV27,TRBD2,NA,TGTGCCAGCAGTTTAGGGAGCGGGGCCTACGAGCAGTACTTC,CASSLGSGAYEQYF
TRBJ2-2,TRBV27,TRBD2,NA,TGTGCCAGCTCCTGGGGGGGAGGCGGGGAGCTGTTTTTT,CASSWGGGGELFF
TRBJ2-1,TRBV7-3,TRBD2,NA,TGTGCCAGCAGCTTACTAGCGGGGCCCTACAATGAGCAGTTCTTC,CASSLLAGPYNEQFF
TRBJ1-5,TRBV21-1,NA,NA,TGTGCCAGCAGCTCTCAGGGGCCTACCACGGCAGGCAATCAGCCCCAGCATTTT,CASSSQGPTTAGNQPQHF
TRBJ2-5,TRBV7-9,NA,NA,TGTGCCAGCAGCTTAGTATCAGGCCAAGAGACCCAGTACTTC,CASSLVSGQETQYF
TRBJ2-7,TRBV5-6,TRBD1,NA,TGTGCCAGCAGCTTGGAAGGACAGGGGATATACGAGCAGTACTTC,CASSLEGQGIYEQYF
TRBJ1-6,TRBV13,NA,NA,TGTGCCAGCAGCCCGGGACTTTCTGACTATAATTCACCCCTCCACTTT,CASSPGLSDYNSPLHF
TRBJ2-1,TRBV4-2,NA,NA,TGTGCCAGCAGCCAGCTTACAGGGGGGGTCTACAATGAGCAGTTCTTC,CASSQLTGGVYNEQFF
TRBJ2-1,TRBV9,TRBD1,NA,TGTGCCAGCAGCGCCGGGACAGGGGCGTACAATGAGCAGTTCTTC,CASSAGTGAYNEQFF
TRBJ2-1,TRBV9,TRBD2,NA,TGTGCCAGCAGCGTAGCAGCGGGGGGGGTGAGTGAGCAGTTCTTC,CASSVAAGGVSEQFF
TRBJ2-4,TRBV4-1,NA,NA,TGCGCCAGCAGCCAAGATGGGGCTTCAGAGCCTCGGGCCAAAAACATTCAGTACTTC,CASSQDGASEPRAKNIQYF
TRBJ2-7,TRBV9,TRBD2,NA,TGTGCCAGCAGCCCTCGACTAGCGGGGGTCTACGAGCAGTACTTC,CASSPRLAGVYEQYF
TRBJ2-7,TRBV11-2,TRBD2,NA,TGTGCCAGCAGCATACGTCCTAGCGGGGGCTCCTACGAGCAGTACTTC,CASSIRPSGGSYEQYF
TRBJ1-1,TRBV29-1,NA,NA,TGCAGCGTTGAAGGGGGCAAGGACACTGAAGCTTTCTTT,CSVEGGKDTEAFF
TRBJ2-5,TRBV5-4,TRBD2,NA,TGTGCCAGCAGCTCAGGGACTAGCGGCCAAGAGACCCAGTACTTC,CASSSGTSGQETQYF
TRBJ2-5,TRBV5-8,NA,once,TGTGCCAGCAGCACCCGAGGGCTCCAAGAGACCCAGTACTTC,CASSTRGLQETQYF
TRBJ2-3,TRBV7-3,NA,NA,TGTGCCAGCAGCTTACTGGCGGGTAGCACAGATACGCAGTATTTT,CASSLLAGSTDTQYF
TRBJ1-2,TRBV6-1,TRBD1,NA,TGTGCCAGCAGAAACCAGGGGGAGTATAACTATGGCTACACCTTC,CASRNQGEYNYGYTF
TRBJ2-5,TRBV27,NA,NA,TGTGCCAGTCAAATAGGGCAGGGATGGGGAGAGACCCAGTACTTC,CASQIGQGWGETQYF